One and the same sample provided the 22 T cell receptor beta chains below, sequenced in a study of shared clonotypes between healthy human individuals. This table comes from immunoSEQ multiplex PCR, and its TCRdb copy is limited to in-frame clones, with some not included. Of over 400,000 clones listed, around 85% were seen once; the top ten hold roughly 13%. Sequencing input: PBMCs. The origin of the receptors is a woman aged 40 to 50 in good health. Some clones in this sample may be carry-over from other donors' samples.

CDR3 protein: CASSLAGTGEGGYTF. As DNA, the CDR3 is TGTGCCAGCAGCTTAGCCGGGACAGGGGAAGGAGGCTACACCTTC. V is TRBV7-6 and J is TRBJ1-2, with TRBD1 matching over 10 bases. The CDR3 runs to 15 residues. The J segment lost 8 bases and the V segment lost 0 bases, leaving 6 bases of the junction unmatched. Per the germline V gene, CDR1 is SGHVS and CDR2 is FNYEAQ. Looking up the rest from reference TRBV7-6 and TRBJ1-2 gives the full variable domain: GAGVSQSPRYKVTKRGQDVALRCDPISGHVSLYWYRQALGQGPEFLTYFNYEAQQDKSGLPNDRFSAERPEGSISTLTIQRTEQRDSAMYRCASSLAGTGEGGYTFGSGTRLTVV.

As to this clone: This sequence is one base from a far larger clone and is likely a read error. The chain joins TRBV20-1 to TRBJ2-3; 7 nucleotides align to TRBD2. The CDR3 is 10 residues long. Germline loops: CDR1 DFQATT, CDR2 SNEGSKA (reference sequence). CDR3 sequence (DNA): TGCAGCCTGGTGACTAGCTTGCAGTATTTT. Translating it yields CSLVTSLQYF.

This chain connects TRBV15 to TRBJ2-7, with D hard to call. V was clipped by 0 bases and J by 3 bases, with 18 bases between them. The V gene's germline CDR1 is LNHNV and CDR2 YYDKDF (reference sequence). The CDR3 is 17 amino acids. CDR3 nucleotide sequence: TGTGCCACCAGCAGAGATAAGTTGAGGAAAACGATCTACGAGCAGTACTTC. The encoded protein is CATSRDKLRKTIYEQYF.

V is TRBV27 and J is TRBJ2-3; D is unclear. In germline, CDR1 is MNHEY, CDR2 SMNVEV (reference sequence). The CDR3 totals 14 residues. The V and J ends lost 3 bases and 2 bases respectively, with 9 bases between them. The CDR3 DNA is TGTGCCAGCAGTTTGGTACAGAACACAGATACGCAGTATTTT. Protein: CASSLVQNTDTQYF.

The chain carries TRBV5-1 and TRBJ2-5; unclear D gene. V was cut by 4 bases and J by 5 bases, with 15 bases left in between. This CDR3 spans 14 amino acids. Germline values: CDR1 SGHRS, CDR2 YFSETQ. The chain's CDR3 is CASSAYIGLETQYF. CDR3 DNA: TGCGCCAGCAGCGCGTACATAGGGTTGGAGACCCAGTACTTC.

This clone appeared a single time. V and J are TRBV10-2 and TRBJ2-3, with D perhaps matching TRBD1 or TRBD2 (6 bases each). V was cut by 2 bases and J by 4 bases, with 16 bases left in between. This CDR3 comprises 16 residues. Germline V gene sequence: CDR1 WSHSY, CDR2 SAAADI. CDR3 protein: CASSEIMTEGADTQYF. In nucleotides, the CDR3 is TGCGCCAGCAGTGAGATTATGACGGAGGGGGCAGATACGCAGTATTTT.

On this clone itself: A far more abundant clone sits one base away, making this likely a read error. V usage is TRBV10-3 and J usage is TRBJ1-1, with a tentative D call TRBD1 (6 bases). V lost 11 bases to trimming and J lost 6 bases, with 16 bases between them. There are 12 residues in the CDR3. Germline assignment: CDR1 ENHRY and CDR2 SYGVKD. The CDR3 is CACQGPTPEAFF. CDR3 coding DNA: TGTGCCTGCCAGGGGCCAACCCCTGAAGCTTTCTTT.

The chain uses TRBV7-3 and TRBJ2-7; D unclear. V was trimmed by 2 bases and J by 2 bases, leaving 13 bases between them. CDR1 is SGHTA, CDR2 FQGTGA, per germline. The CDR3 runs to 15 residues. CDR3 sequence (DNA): TGTGCCAGCAGCTTATATCGGTCTGAGGCCTACGAGCAGTACTTC. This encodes CASSLYRSEAYEQYF.

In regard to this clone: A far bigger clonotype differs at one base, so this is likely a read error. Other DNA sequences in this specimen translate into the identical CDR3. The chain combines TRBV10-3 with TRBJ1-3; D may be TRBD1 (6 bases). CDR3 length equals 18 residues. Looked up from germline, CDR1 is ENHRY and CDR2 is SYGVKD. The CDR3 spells CAISSTGIPRSSGNTIYF. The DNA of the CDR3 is TGTGCCATCAGTTCGACAGGTATCCCCAGATCCTCTGGGAACACCATATATTTT.

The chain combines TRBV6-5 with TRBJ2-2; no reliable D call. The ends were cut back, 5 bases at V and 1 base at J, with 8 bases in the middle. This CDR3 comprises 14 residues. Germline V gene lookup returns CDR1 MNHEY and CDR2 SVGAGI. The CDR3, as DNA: TGTGCCAGCAGTCCGTCCCAGAACACCGGGGAGCTGTTTTTT. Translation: CASSPSQNTGELFF.

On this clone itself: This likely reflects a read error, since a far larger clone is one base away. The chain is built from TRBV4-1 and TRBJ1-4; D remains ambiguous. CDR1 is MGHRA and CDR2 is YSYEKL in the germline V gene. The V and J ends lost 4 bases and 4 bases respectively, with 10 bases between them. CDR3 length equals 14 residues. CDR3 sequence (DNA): TGCGCCAGCAGCCTCGGAAGGGTTAATGAAAAACTGTTTTTT. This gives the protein CASSLGRVNEKLFF.

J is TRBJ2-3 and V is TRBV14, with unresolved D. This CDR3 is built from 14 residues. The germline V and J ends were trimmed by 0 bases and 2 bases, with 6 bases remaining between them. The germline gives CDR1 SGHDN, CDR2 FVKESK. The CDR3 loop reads CASSQDLATDTQYF. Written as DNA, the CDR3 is TGTGCCAGCAGCCAAGATTTAGCCACAGATACGCAGTATTTT.

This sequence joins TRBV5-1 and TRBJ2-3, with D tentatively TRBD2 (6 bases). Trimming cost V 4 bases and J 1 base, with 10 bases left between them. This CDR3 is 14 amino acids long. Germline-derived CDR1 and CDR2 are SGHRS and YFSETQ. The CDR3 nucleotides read TGCGCCAGCAGCGCGGGACTCGGCACAGATACGCAGTATTTT. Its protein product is CASSAGLGTDTQYF.

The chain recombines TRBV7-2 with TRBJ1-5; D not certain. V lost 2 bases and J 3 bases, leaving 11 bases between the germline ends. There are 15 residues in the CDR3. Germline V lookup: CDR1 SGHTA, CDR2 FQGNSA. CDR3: CASSLHRSDNQPQHF. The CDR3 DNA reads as TGTGCCAGCAGCTTACATAGGTCAGACAATCAGCCCCAGCATTTT.

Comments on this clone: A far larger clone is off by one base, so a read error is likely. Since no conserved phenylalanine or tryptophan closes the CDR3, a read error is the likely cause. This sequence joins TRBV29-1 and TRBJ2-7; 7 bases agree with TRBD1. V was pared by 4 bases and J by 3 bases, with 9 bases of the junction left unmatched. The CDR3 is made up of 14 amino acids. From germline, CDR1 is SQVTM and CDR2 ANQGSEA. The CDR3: CSVGQGNMYYEQYL. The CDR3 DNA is TGCAGCGTTGGACAGGGAAATATGTACTACGAGCAGTACCTC.

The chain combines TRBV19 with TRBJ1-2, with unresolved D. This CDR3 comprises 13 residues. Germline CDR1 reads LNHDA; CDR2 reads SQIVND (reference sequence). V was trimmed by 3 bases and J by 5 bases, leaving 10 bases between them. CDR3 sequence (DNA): TGTGCCAGTAGTATCGGACCGATATATGGCTACACCTTC. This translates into CASSIGPIYGYTF.

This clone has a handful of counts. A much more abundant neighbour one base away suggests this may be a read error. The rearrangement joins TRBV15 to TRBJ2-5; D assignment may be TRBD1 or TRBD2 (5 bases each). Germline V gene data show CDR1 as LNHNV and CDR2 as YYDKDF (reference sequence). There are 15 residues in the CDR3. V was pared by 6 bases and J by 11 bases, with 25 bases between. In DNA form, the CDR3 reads TGTGCCACCAGTAAGAGATGGGGGTCGCGCTACGGGCAGTACTTC. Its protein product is CATSKRWGSRYGQYF.

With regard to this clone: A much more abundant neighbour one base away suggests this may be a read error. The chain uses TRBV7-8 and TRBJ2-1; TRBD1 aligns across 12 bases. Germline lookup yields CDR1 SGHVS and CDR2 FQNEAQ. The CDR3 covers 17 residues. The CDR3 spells CASTPGTGGWGGNEQLF. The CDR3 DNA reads TGTGCCAGCACCCCCGGGACAGGGGGCTGGGGCGGGAATGAGCAGCTCTTC.

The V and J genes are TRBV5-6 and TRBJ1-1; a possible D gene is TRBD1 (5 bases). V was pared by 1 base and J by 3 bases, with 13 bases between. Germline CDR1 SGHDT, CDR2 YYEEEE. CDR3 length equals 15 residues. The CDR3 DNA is TGTGCCAGCAGCTTGTTCCAGGGAGGGGACACTGAAGCTTTCTTT. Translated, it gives CASSLFQGGDTEAFF.

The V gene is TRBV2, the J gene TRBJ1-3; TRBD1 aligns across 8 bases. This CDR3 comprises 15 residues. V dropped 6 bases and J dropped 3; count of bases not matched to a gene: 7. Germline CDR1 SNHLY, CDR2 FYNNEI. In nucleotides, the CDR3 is TGTGCCAGCAGCGAACAGGGGGGATTTGGAAACACCATATATTTT. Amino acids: CASSEQGGFGNTIYF. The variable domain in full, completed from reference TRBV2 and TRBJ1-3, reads EPEVTQTPSHQVTQMGQEVILRCVPISNHLYFYWYRQILGQKVEFLVSFYNNEISEKSEIFDDQFSVERPDGSNFTLKIRSTKLEDSAMYFCASSEQGGFGNTIYFGEGSWLTVV.

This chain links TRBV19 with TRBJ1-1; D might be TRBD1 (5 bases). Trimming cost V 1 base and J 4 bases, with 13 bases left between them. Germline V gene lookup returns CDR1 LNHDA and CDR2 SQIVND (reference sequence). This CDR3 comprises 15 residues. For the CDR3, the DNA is TGTGCCAGTAGTATAGGCTCCTCGGGGGGCACTGAAGCTTTCTTT. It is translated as CASSIGSSGGTEAFF. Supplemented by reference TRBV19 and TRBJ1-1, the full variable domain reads DGGITQSPKYLFRKEGQNVTLSCEQNLNHDAMYWYRQDPGQGLRLIYYSQIVNDFQKGDIAEGYSVSREKKESFPLTVTSAQKNPTAFYLCASSIGSSGGTEAFFGQGTRLTVV.

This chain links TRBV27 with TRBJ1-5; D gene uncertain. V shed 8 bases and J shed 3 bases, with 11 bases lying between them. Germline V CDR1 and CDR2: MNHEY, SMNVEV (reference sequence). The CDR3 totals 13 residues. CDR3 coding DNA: TGTGCCAGCGGAAGACGAGACAATCAGCCCCAGCATTTT. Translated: CASGRRDNQPQHF.